Listed here is a single TCR delta chain. It is likely a read error: a sequence one base away is far more abundant. Different DNA sequences within this sample yield the same CDR3. Germline assignment: CDR1 GEAIGNYY and CDR2 EKD. V was pared by 0 bases and J by 2 bases, with 13 bases of the junction left unmatched. This CDR3 has 18 amino acids. TCRdb re-called the RT-PCR reads via CATT. The table has about 2,800 delta-chain clones, roughly 5.4% seen once. The entry originates in a study of gamma-delta T cells after stem cell transplantation. The J gene is TRDJ1, the V gene TRDV2; 8 nucleotides align to TRDD3. The sequenced sample was gamma-delta T cells. The TCR sequence derives from a human donor. It is not recorded whose cells these are; they may come from a transplant donor. Written as DNA, the CDR3 is TGTGCCTGTGACACCTTGTCTGCTGGGGGAACGGGTACCGATAAACTCATCTTT. Its protein product is CACDTLSAGGTGTDKLIF.